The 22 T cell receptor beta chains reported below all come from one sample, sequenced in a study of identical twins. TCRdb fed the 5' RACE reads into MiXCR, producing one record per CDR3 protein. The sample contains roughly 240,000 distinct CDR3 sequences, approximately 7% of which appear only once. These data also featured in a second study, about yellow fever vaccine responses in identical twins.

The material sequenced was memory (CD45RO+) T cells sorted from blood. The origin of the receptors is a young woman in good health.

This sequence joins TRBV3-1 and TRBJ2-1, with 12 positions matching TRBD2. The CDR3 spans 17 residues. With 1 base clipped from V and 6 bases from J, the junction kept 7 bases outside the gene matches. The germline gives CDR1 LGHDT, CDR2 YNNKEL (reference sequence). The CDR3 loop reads CASSQGLAGAGGNEQFF. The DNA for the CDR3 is TGTGCCAGCAGCCAAGGACTAGCGGGGGCGGGGGGCAATGAGCAGTTCTTC.

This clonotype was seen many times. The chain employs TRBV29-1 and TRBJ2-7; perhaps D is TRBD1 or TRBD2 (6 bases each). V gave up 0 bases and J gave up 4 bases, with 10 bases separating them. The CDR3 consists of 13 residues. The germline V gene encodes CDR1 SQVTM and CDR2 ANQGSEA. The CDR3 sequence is CSVEDQGRYEQYF. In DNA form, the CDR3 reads TGCAGCGTTGAAGATCAGGGGAGGTACGAGCAGTACTTC.

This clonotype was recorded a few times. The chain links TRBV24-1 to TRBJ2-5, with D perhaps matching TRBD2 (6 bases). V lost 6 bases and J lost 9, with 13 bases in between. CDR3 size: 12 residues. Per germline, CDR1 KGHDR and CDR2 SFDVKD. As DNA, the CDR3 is TGTGCCACCAGTCGGCCCTCGGGGGCCCAGTACTTC. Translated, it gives CATSRPSGAQYF.

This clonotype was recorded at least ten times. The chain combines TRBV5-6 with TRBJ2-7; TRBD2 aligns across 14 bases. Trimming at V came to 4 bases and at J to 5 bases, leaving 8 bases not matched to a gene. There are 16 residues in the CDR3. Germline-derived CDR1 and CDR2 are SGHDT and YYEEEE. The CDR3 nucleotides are TGTGCCAGCAGCCCTGGGACTAGCGGGAGTAAAAACGAGCAGTACTTC. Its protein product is CASSPGTSGSKNEQYF.

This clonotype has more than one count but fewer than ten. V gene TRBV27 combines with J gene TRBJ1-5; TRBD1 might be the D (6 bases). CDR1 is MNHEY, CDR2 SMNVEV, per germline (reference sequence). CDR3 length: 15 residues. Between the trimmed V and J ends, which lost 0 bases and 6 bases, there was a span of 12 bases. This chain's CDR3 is CASSLSGGRFQPQHF. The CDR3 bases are TGTGCCAGCAGTTTATCGGGGGGGCGCTTTCAGCCCCAGCATTTT.

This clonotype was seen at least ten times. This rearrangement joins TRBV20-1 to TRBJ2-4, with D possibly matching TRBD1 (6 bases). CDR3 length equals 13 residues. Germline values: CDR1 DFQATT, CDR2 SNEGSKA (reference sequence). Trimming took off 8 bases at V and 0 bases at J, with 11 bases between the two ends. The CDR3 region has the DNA TGCAGTAAAACAGGGCTAGCCAAAAACATTCAGTACTTC. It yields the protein CSKTGLAKNIQYF.

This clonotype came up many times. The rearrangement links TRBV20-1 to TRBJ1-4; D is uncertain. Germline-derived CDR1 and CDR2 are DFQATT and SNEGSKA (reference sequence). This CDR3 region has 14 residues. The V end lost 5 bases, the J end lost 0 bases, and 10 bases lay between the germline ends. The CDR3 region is CSADGRTTNEKLFF. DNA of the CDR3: TGCAGTGCTGACGGACGGACAACTAATGAAAAACTGTTTTTT.

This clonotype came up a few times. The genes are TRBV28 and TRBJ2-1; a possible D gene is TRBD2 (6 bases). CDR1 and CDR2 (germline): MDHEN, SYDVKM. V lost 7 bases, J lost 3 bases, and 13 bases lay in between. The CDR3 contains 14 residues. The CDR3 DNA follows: TGTGCCAGCACAGACGGAGGGCTCTACAATGAGCAGTTCTTC. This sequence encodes CASTDGGLYNEQFF.

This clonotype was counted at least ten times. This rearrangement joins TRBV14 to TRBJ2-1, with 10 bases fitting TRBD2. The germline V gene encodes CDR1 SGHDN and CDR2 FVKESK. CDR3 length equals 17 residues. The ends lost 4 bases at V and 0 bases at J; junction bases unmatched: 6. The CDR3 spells CASSPMASGGSYNEQFF. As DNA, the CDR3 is TGTGCCAGCAGCCCCATGGCTAGCGGGGGCTCCTACAATGAGCAGTTCTTC. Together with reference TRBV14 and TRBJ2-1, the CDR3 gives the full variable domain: EAGVTQFPSHSVIEKGQTVTLRCDPISGHDNLYWYRRVMGKEIKFLLHFVKESKQDESGMPNNRFLAERTGGTYSTLKVQPAELEDSGVYFCASSPMASGGSYNEQFFGPGTRLTVL.

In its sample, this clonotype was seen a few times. The CDR3 loop reads CASSLGGARSETQYF. Written as DNA, the CDR3 is TGTGCCAGCAGTTTAGGGGGGGCGCGTTCAGAGACCCAGTACTTC. The J gene is TRBJ2-5, the V gene TRBV12-3 or TRBV12-4, with D possibly being TRBD1 or TRBD2 (6 bases each). CDR3 length: 15 amino acids. Trimming took off 1 base at V and 4 bases at J, with 13 bases between the two ends.

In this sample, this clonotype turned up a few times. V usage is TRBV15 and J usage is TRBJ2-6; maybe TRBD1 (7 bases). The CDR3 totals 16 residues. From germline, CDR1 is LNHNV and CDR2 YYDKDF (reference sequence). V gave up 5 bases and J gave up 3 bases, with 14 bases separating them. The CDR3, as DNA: TGTGCCACCAGCCGGCAGGGGGGCGTTGGGGCCAACGTCCTGACTTTC. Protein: CATSRQGGVGANVLTF.

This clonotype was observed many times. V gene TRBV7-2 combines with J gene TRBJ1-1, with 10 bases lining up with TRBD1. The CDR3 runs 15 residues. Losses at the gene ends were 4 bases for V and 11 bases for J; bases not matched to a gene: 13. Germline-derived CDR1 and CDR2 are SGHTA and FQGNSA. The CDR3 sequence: CASSSGGQGGLIAFF. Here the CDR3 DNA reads TGTGCCAGCAGCTCAGGCGGACAGGGGGGATTAATTGCTTTCTTT.

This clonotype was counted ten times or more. For the CDR3, the DNA is TGCAGTGCCAAAGGGGGTCCCTCCTACAATGAGCAGTTCTTC. Translating it yields CSAKGGPSYNEQFF. V usage is TRBV20-1 and J usage is TRBJ2-1; D might be TRBD1 (6 bases). Per germline, CDR1 DFQATT and CDR2 SNEGSKA (reference sequence). V dropped 6 bases and J dropped 0 bases, with 12 bases sitting between them. This CDR3 has 14 amino acids.

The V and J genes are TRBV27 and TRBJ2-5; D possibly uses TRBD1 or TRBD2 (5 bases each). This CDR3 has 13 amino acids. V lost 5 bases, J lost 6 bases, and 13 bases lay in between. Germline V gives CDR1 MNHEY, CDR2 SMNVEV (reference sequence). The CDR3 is CASSHPSGQTQYF. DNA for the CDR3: TGTGCCAGCAGTCACCCGTCGGGGCAGACCCAGTACTTC.

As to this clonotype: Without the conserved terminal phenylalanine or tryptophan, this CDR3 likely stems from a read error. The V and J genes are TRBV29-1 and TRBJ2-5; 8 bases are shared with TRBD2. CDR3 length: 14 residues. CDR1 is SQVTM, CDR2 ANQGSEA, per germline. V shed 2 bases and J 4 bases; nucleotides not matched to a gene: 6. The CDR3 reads CSVERGGQLETQYY. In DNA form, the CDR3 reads TGCAGCGTTGAACGGGGGGGCCAACTAGAGACCCAGTACTAC.

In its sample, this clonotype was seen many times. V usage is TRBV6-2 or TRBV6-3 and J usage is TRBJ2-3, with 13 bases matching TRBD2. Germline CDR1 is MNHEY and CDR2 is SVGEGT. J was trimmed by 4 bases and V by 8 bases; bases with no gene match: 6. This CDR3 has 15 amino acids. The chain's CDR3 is CASAAGLAGPDTQYF. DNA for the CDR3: TGTGCCAGCGCCGCGGGACTAGCGGGGCCAGATACGCAGTATTTT.

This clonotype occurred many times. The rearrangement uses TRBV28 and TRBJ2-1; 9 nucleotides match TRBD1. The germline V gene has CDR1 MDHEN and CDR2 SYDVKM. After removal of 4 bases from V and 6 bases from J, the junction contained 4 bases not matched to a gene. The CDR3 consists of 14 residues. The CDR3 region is CASSSRTGANEQFF. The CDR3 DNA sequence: TGTGCCAGCAGTTCTCGGACAGGGGCCAATGAGCAGTTCTTC. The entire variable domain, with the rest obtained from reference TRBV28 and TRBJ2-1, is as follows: DVKVTQSSRYLVKRTGEKVFLECVQDMDHENMFWYRQDPGLGLRLIYFSYDVKMKEKGDIPEGYSVSREKKERFSLILESASTNQTSMYLCASSSRTGANEQFFGPGTRLTVL.

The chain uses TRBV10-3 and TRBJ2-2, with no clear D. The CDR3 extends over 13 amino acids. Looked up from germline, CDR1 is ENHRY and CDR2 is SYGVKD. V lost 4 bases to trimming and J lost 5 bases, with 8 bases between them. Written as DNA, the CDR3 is TGTGCCATCAGTGGTGACATAACCGGGGAGCTGTTTTTT. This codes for CAISGDITGELFF.

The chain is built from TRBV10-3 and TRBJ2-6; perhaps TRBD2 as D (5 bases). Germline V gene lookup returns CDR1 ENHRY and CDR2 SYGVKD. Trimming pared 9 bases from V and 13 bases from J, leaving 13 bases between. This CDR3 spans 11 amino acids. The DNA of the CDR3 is TGTGCCATTCCTTCACCGGGAGTCCTGACTTTC. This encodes CAIPSPGVLTF.

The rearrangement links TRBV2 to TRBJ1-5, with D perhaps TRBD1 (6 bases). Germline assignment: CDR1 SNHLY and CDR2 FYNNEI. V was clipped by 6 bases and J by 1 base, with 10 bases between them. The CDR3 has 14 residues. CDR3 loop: CASRHQGSNQPQHF. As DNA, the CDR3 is TGTGCCAGCAGGCACCAGGGGAGCAATCAGCCCCAGCATTTT. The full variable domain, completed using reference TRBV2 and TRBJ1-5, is EPEVTQTPSHQVTQMGQEVILRCVPISNHLYFYWYRQILGQKVEFLVSFYNNEISEKSEIFDDQFSVERPDGSNFTLKIRSTKLEDSAMYFCASRHQGSNQPQHFGDGTRLSIL.

The CDR3: CASSEEQTNQPQHF. Here the CDR3 DNA reads TGTGCCAGCAGTGAAGAGCAGACCAATCAGCCCCAGCATTTT. The rearrangement uses TRBV2 and TRBJ1-5; D ambiguous. CDR1 and CDR2 (germline): SNHLY, FYNNEI. Trimming removed 1 base at V and 3 bases at J, with 7 bases between. The CDR3 has 14 amino acids.

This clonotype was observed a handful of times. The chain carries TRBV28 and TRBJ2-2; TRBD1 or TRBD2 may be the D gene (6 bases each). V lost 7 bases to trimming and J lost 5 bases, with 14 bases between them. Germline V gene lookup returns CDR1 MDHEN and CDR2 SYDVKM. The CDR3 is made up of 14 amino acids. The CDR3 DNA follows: TGTGCCAGCATCACCGGGGGCGCGACCGGGGAGCTGTTTTTT. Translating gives CASITGGATGELFF. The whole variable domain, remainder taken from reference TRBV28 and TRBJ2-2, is DVKVTQSSRYLVKRTGEKVFLECVQDMDHENMFWYRQDPGLGLRLIYFSYDVKMKEKGDIPEGYSVSREKKERFSLILESASTNQTSMYLCASITGGATGELFFGEGSRLTVL.